Listed here is a single T cell receptor (beta chain). The CDR3 extends over 15 amino acids. The V gene's germline CDR1 is SGHRS and CDR2 YFSETQ. J gave up 3 bases and V 4 bases, and 5 bases lay outside the gene matches. This entry belongs to a study of identical twins. Via MiXCR, TCRdb re-called the 5' RACE reads, giving one row per CDR3 protein. The table records roughly 750,000 distinct CDR3 sequences, around 21% of them present only once. These data also featured in a second study, about T cells expressing NK-cell markers.

The TCR comes from a woman between 18 and 29 years old in good health. The specimen sequenced was PBMCs. V is TRBV5-1 and J is TRBJ2-1, with 9 bases fitting TRBD2. The CDR3 loop reads CASSAIAGDYNEQFF. The DNA of the CDR3 is TGCGCCAGCAGCGCCATAGCGGGGGACTACAATGAGCAGTTCTTC.